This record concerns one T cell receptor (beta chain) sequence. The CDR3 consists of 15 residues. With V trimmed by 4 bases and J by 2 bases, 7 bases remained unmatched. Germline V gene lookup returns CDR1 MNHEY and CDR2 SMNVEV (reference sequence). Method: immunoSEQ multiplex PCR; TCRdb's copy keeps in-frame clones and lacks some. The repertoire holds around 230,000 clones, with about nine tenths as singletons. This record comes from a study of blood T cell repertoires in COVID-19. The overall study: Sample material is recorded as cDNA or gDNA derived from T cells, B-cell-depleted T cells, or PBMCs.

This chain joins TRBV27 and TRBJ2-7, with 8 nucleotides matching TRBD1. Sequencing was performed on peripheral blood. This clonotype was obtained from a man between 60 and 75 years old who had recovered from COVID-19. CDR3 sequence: CASSSRDRQTYEQYF. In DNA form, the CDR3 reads TGTGCCAGCAGTTCCCGGGACAGGCAAACCTACGAGCAGTACTTC.